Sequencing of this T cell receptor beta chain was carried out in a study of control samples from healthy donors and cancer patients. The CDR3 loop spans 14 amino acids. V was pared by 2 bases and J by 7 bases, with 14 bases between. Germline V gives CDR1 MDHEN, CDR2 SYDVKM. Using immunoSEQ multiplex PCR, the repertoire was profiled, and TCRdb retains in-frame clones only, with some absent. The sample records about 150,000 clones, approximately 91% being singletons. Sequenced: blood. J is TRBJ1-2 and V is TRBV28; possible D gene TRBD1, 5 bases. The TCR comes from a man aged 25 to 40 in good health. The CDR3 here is CASSLGEGVFGYTF. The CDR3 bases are TGTGCCAGCAGTTTAGGGGAAGGGGTTTTTGGCTACACCTTC.